Presented here are 20 T cell receptor beta chains from one specimen sequenced in a study of blood T cell repertoires in COVID-19. Profiling relied on immunoSEQ multiplex PCR, and the TCRdb table lists in-frame clones only, not all of them. This table has over 30,000 clones, roughly 80% appearing once. Source material: peripheral blood. Source of these receptors: an elderly man with active or convalescent COVID-19.

The rearrangement links TRBV6-2 or TRBV6-3 to TRBJ2-2; a weak D match, TRBD2 (5 bases). The CDR3 covers 14 residues. Trimming stripped 6 bases from V and 5 bases from J, with 13 bases between. The germline CDR1 and CDR2 sequences are MNHEY and SVGEGT. The CDR3 DNA reads as TGTGCCAGCAGCCAACAACTAGAGACCGGGGAGCTGTTTTTT. This sequence encodes CASSQQLETGELFF.

There are a few counts of this clone. The chain combines TRBV18 with TRBJ1-5, with no clear D. Germline assignment: CDR1 KGHSH and CDR2 LQKENI. V lost 3 bases, J lost 2 bases, and 14 bases lay in between. The CDR3 extends over 16 amino acids. The CDR3: CASSPAGGLGNQPQHF. The DNA of the CDR3 is TGTGCCAGCTCACCGGCGGGAGGGTTGGGCAATCAGCCCCAGCATTTT.

V and J are TRBV4-3 and TRBJ1-1; 8 nucleotides align to TRBD1. V gave up 4 bases and J gave up 4 bases; unmatched junction bases: 14. The length of the CDR3 is 17 residues. From germline, CDR1 is LGHNA and CDR2 YSLEER. The CDR3 DNA reads as TGCGCCAGCAGCCCTCGAACTCTAACAGGGGGAACCACTGAAGCTTTCTTT. Translation gives CASSPRTLTGGTTEAFF.

This clone appeared a single time. The CDR3 DNA sequence: TGTGCCAGTAGTATAGTTAACGGGGGAATCCACTTT. Its protein is CASSIVNGGIHF. The rearrangement joins TRBV19 to TRBJ1-6; a weak D match, TRBD1 (5 bases). This CDR3 region has 12 residues. V was cut by 1 base and J by 17 bases, with 12 bases left in between. CDR1 LNHDA and CDR2 SQIVND come from the germline V gene (reference sequence).

V usage is TRBV5-1 and J usage is TRBJ2-3, with D perhaps TRBD2 (6 bases). The CDR3 totals 14 residues. V lost 4 bases, J lost 0 bases, and 9 bases lay in between. Germline CDR1 SGHRS, CDR2 YFSETQ. The CDR3, as DNA: TGCGCCAGCAGCGGGGGACTTAGCACAGATACGCAGTATTTT. This encodes CASSGGLSTDTQYF.

The rearrangement links TRBV7-2 to TRBJ2-7; D is undetermined. This CDR3 comprises 13 residues. Trimming removed 3 bases from V and 2 bases from J, with 8 bases in between. Germline V lookup: CDR1 SGHTA, CDR2 FQGNSA. The CDR3 DNA is TGTGCCAGCAGCTTCCACCGCGCCTACGAGCAGTACTTC. Its translation is CASSFHRAYEQYF.

This sequence joins TRBV5-1 and TRBJ2-7; 7 nucleotides line up with TRBD2. Germline V CDR1 and CDR2: SGHRS, YFSETQ. With 0 bases clipped from V and 2 bases from J, the junction kept 8 bases outside the gene matches. This CDR3 region has 16 residues. The CDR3 spells CASSLGPSGVTYEQYF. CDR3 sequence (DNA): TGCGCCAGCAGCTTGGGGCCTAGCGGTGTTACCTACGAGCAGTACTTC. Complete variable domain (other parts from reference TRBV5-1 and TRBJ2-7): KAGVTQTPRYLIKTRGQQVTLSCSPISGHRSVSWYQQTPGQGLQFLFEYFSETQRNKGNFPGRFSGRQFSNSRSEMNVSTLELGDSALYLCASSLGPSGVTYEQYFGPGTRLTVT.

The J gene is TRBJ2-2, the V gene TRBV7-6; 10 nucleotides align to TRBD2. After removal of 1 base from V and 5 bases from J, the junction contained 4 bases not matched to a gene. CDR1 and CDR2 from the germline V gene are SGHVS and FNYEAQ. The CDR3 consists of 16 residues. CDR3 sequence: CASSLVAGGGTGELFF. The CDR3 DNA reads TGTGCCAGCAGCTTAGTAGCGGGAGGAGGAACCGGGGAGCTGTTTTTT. Together with reference TRBV7-6 and TRBJ2-2, the CDR3 gives the full variable domain: GAGVSQSPRYKVTKRGQDVALRCDPISGHVSLYWYRQALGQGPEFLTYFNYEAQQDKSGLPNDRFSAERPEGSISTLTIQRTEQRDSAMYRCASSLVAGGGTGELFFGEGSRLTVL.

The V gene is TRBV18, the J gene TRBJ2-3; D remains ambiguous. CDR3 length equals 13 residues. V lost 5 bases, J lost 0 bases, and 6 bases lay in between. The germline V gene has CDR1 KGHSH and CDR2 LQKENI. The CDR3 DNA reads as TGTGCCAGCTCAAATCCTAGCACAGATACGCAGTATTTT. This sequence encodes CASSNPSTDTQYF.

The J gene is TRBJ1-1, the V gene TRBV5-5; TRBD1 might be the D (6 bases). This CDR3 contains 15 residues. Germline assignment: CDR1 SGHKS and CDR2 YYEKEE (reference sequence). The V and J ends lost 2 bases and 6 bases respectively, with 17 bases between them. In DNA, the CDR3 is TGTGCCAGCAGCTTACTTCAGGGTGGGGGCTCTGAAGCTTTCTTT. It encodes CASSLLQGGGSEAFF.

The chain links TRBV19 to TRBJ2-5; weak D call: TRBD1 (6 bases). V was shortened by 4 bases and J by 2 bases, with 8 bases between the two germline ends. Germline CDR1 is LNHDA and CDR2 is SQIVND (reference sequence). The CDR3 covers 13 residues. The CDR3 DNA reads TGTGCCAGTAGTAAGGGGGAGCAAGAGACCCAGTACTTC. It codes for CASSKGEQETQYF.

This chain connects TRBV5-1 to TRBJ2-5; 9 bases are a match to TRBD1. This CDR3 is 12 amino acids long. CDR1 is SGHRS and CDR2 is YFSETQ in the germline V gene. J gave up 13 bases and V 4 bases, and 8 bases lay outside the gene matches. This CDR3 is CASSTRTGVWYF. The DNA of the CDR3 is TGCGCCAGCAGCACCCGGACAGGGGTTTGGTACTTC.

The rearrangement uses TRBV19 and TRBJ2-2, with 7 bases lining up with TRBD2. This CDR3 is 14 amino acids long. Germline V lookup: CDR1 LNHDA, CDR2 SQIVND (reference sequence). Trimming cost V 6 bases and J 4 bases; bases outside gene matches: 5. In DNA form, the CDR3 reads TGTGCCAGTAGCCCGACTAGCCGCACCGGGGAGCTGTTTTTT. Its protein product is CASSPTSRTGELFF.

This chain joins TRBV2 and TRBJ2-5, with D possibly TRBD2 on 7 matching bases. Germline V gene sequence: CDR1 SNHLY, CDR2 FYNNEI. Trimming cost V 8 bases and J 5 bases, with 21 bases left between them. There are 15 residues in the CDR3. The CDR3 sequence: CASAPGLGGGETQYF. The CDR3 DNA sequence: TGTGCCAGCGCCCCCGGGCTAGGGGGAGGGGAGACCCAGTACTTC.

The chain recombines TRBV14 with TRBJ1-3; 7 bases map to TRBD1. The CDR3 sequence is 15 residues long. The V gene's germline CDR1 is SGHDN and CDR2 FVKESK. V was pared by 4 bases and J by 4 bases, with 7 bases of the junction left unmatched. The DNA for the CDR3 is TGTGCCAGCAGCCTTCGAAGGGGGCACGGAAACACCATATATTTT. This translates into CASSLRRGHGNTIYF.

The chain couples TRBV7-2 to TRBJ2-5, with 8 bases aligning to TRBD1. Germline CDR1 reads SGHTA; CDR2 reads FQGNSA. Unmatched junction bases numbered 7, after V lost 5 bases and J lost 5 bases. This CDR3 has 14 residues. For the CDR3, the DNA is TGTGCCAGCAGCGGCAGGACAGGGACCGAGACCCAGTACTTC. Amino acid sequence: CASSGRTGTETQYF.

This sequence joins TRBV25-1 and TRBJ1-6; D might be TRBD1 (5 bases). Germline CDR1 reads MGHDK; CDR2 reads SYGVNS. The CDR3 is made up of 14 amino acids. Trimming took 7 bases from V and 3 from J, leaving 10 bases between them. The CDR3 coding sequence is TGTGCCAGCAATCCAGGGTACTATAATTCACCCCTCCACTTT. This codes for CASNPGYYNSPLHF.

The chain links TRBV4-1 to TRBJ1-1; TRBD1 agrees at 7 bases. This CDR3 region has 15 residues. The V and J ends lost 4 bases and 2 bases, in that order; junction bases with no gene match: 7. Germline V gene sequence: CDR1 MGHRA, CDR2 YSYEKL. This chain's CDR3 is CASSPRQGGNTEAFF. The DNA for the CDR3 is TGCGCCAGCAGCCCCAGACAGGGTGGAAACACTGAAGCTTTCTTT.

This chain connects TRBV27 to TRBJ1-6; D is ambiguous. Germline V gene sequence: CDR1 MNHEY, CDR2 SMNVEV (reference sequence). Between the trimmed V and J ends, which lost 5 bases and 7 bases, there was a span of 15 bases. The CDR3 contains 15 residues. CDR3 nucleotides: TGTGCCAGCAGTCCTGACATGCTCATGAATTCACCCCTCCACTTT. Protein: CASSPDMLMNSPLHF.

This clone has just a few counts. This sequence joins TRBV6-4 and TRBJ2-7, with D possibly TRBD1 on 5 matching bases. The CDR3 runs to 14 residues. V was trimmed by 8 bases and J by 6 bases, leaving 20 bases between them. Germline V gene lookup returns CDR1 MRHNA and CDR2 SNTAGT. The CDR3 region is CASRGHWPACEQYF. The CDR3 DNA sequence: TGTGCCAGCCGAGGACACTGGCCCGCCTGCGAGCAGTACTTC.